This TCR beta chain is drawn from a study of blood T cell repertoires in COVID-19. In the study overall: There were acute and convalescent COVID-19 samples, and they came from the United States, Italy and Spain. PBMCs, B-cell-depleted T cells, or T cells provided the cDNA or gDNA that made up the material.

This clone has just one count. As originally analysed: Amplification from reference gene primers served as the basis for estimated nucleated cell counts. Some clones are missing from TCRdb's copy, which holds only in-frame ones; the method was immunoSEQ multiplex PCR. Clone size and V and J calls were adopted from that table, with D and trimming inferred from the DNA. The data hold some 200,000 clones, with approximately 84% observed a single time. Germline V CDR1 and CDR2: MNHEY, SMNVEV (reference sequence). The CDR3 runs to 16 residues. J was trimmed by 3 bases and V by 5 bases; bases with no gene match: 11.

Specimen: peripheral blood. This sequence joins TRBV27 and TRBJ2-3; TRBD2 matches at 7 bases. The TCR sequence derives from a woman aged 50 to 60 with active or convalescent COVID-19. In nucleotides, the CDR3 is TGTGCCAGCAGTCCTCGGGGAGCGGGGCTTACAGATACGCAGTATTTT. Protein: CASSPRGAGLTDTQYF.